Listed here is a single TCR beta chain. What it recognizes is unknown. The authors loaded around 200 ng DNA, 27,000 or so T cell genomes, into sorted-subset replicate PCRs. Generated by immunoSEQ multiplex PCR, the TCRdb table keeps only in-frame clones and is missing some. The sample shows some 1.1 million clones, approximately 80% of them seen only once. This specimen comes from a study of shared clonotypes between healthy human individuals. General study findings and limits: Although depth was large, rarefaction showed that sequencing of the sorted subsets was incomplete. A handful of donors shared approximately 5% of their naive CD4 clonotypes.

Donation came from healthy HIV-negative adults that had no recent acute infections or vaccinations. V was cut by 3 bases and J by 7 bases, with 9 bases left in between. The germline gives CDR1 SGDLS, CDR2 YYNGEE. The CDR3 has 12 residues. This TCR came from a man aged 18 to 30 in good health. Some clones in this sample may be carry-over from other donors' samples. The rearrangement joins TRBV9 to TRBJ2-3, with a possible D match to TRBD1 (5 bases). Sequenced sample: memory CD4+ T cells from PBMCs. Indicated subset: CD45RA-negative fraction. CDR3 loop: CASSAQGHTQYF. The DNA of the CDR3 is TGTGCCAGCAGCGCTCAGGGTCATACGCAGTATTTT.